Below are 18 T cell receptor beta chains sequenced from a single sample in a study of blood T cells in healthy people across ages. A second 7 to 11 cycle PCR used barcoded and J-beta primers. TCRdb processed the 5' RACE reads anew with MiXCR; each CDR3 protein has one entry. The sample lists under 800,000 distinct CDR3 sequences; roughly 43% were seen once. Sequencing was done on a sample of blood. The receptors stem from an older woman in good health.

This clonotype was seen at least ten times. An end of the junction differs from the germline gene, which may be a read error. The genes are TRBV4-2 and TRBJ2-3, with 9 bases matching TRBD1. The CDR3 contains 15 residues. In germline, CDR1 is LGHNA, CDR2 YNFKEQ. CDR3 residues: CASSRGTGSTDTQYF. The CDR3 DNA reads as TGCGCCAGCAGCCGTGGGACAGGGAGCACAGATACGCAGTATTTT.

This clonotype was observed a few times. The chain couples TRBV9 to TRBJ2-1, with a weak D call TRBD2 (6 bases). The CDR3 has 17 amino acids. The V gene lost 0 bases and the J gene lost 2 bases, with 15 bases spanning the gap. Germline-derived CDR1 and CDR2 are SGDLS and YYNGEE. For the CDR3, the DNA is TGTGCCAGCAGCGTAGGGTCTGGTAGCGGAGCCTACAATGAGCAGTTCTTC. Translation gives CASSVGSGSGAYNEQFF. Drawing the rest from reference TRBV9 and TRBJ2-1, the complete variable domain is DSGVTQTPKHLITATGQRVTLRCSPRSGDLSVYWYQQSLDQGLQFLIQYYNGEERAKGNILERFSAQQFPDLHSELNLSSLELGDSALYFCASSVGSGSGAYNEQFFGPGTRLTVL.

The chain joins TRBV14 to TRBJ2-5, with D possibly TRBD1 on 6 matching bases. V lost 0 bases and J 11 bases, leaving 19 bases between the germline ends. The CDR3 is made up of 15 amino acids. From germline, CDR1 is SGHDN and CDR2 FVKESK. The DNA of the CDR3 is TGTGCCAGCAGCCAAGATTTGTTAAGACAGGCAAAGCAGTACTTC. Its translation: CASSQDLLRQAKQYF.

The J gene is TRBJ1-2, the V gene TRBV7-2; D gene unclear. CDR3 length equals 12 residues. Trimming stripped 1 base from V and 6 bases from J, with 6 bases between. Germline assignment: CDR1 SGHTA and CDR2 FQGNSA. CDR3 nucleotides: TGTGCCAGCAGCTTAGAGTCCCATGGCTACACCTTC. This gives the protein CASSLESHGYTF. The whole variable domain, remainder taken from reference TRBV7-2 and TRBJ1-2, is GAGVSQSPSNKVTEKGKDVELRCDPISGHTALYWYRQSLGQGLEFLIYFQGNSAPDKSGLPSDRFSAERTGGSVSTLTIQRTQQEDSAVYLCASSLESHGYTFGSGTRLTVV.

This clonotype was seen more than once but under ten times. The genes are TRBV10-3 and TRBJ2-4, with D perhaps being TRBD1 or TRBD2 (5 bases each). Germline CDR1 is ENHRY and CDR2 is SYGVKD. This CDR3 is built from 13 residues. The V end was cut by 6 bases, the J end by 4 bases, with 10 bases between. DNA for the CDR3: TGTGCCATCAGGGGGACGTTAAAAAACATTCAGTACTTC. Encoded protein: CAIRGTLKNIQYF.

Only a few counts were recorded for this clonotype. The V and J genes are TRBV7-2 and TRBJ2-1, with D hard to call. Germline V gene lookup returns CDR1 SGHTA and CDR2 FQGNSA. V gave up 1 base and J gave up 1 base, with 11 bases separating them. CDR3 length equals 16 residues. The CDR3 protein is CASSLVRKTSYNEQFF. The CDR3 DNA reads as TGTGCCAGCAGCTTAGTCAGAAAAACTTCCTACAATGAGCAGTTCTTC.

V and J are TRBV20-1 and TRBJ2-1, with 9 bases aligning to TRBD2. The CDR3 length is 15 residues. Germline assignment: CDR1 DFQATT and CDR2 SNEGSKA (reference sequence). V was pared by 0 bases and J by 5 bases, with 5 bases of the junction left unmatched. CDR3 sequence: CSARDPAGGDNEQFF. The CDR3 DNA follows: TGCAGTGCTAGAGATCCTGCGGGAGGGGACAATGAGCAGTTCTTC.

This clonotype was counted only a few times. The gene calls are TRBV6-6 and TRBJ2-1; 7 bases match TRBD1. This CDR3 contains 13 residues. The V and J ends lost 10 bases and 2 bases, in that order; junction bases with no gene match: 5. CDR1 MNHNY and CDR2 SVGAGI come from the germline V gene (reference sequence). CDR3 DNA sequence: TGTGCCACATCGCAGGGGGCCTACAATGAGCAGTTCTTC. Its protein is CATSQGAYNEQFF.

This clonotype was detected a few times. This rearrangement joins TRBV29-1 to TRBJ2-3; perhaps TRBD2 as D (6 bases). CDR3 length: 12 amino acids. Germline lookup yields CDR1 SQVTM and CDR2 ANQGSEA. V shed 7 bases and J shed 8 bases, with 16 bases lying between them. CDR3 loop: CSAQSGVGTQYF. The CDR3 bases are TGCAGCGCCCAATCGGGGGTGGGTACGCAGTATTTT.

In DNA, the CDR3 is TGTGCCTCTGACAGGGAGGGGATCTACGAGCAGTACTTC. This sequence encodes CASDREGIYEQYF. The chain combines TRBV30 with TRBJ2-7; D might be TRBD1 or TRBD2, each matching 7 bases. Germline V CDR1 and CDR2: GTSNPN, SVGIG (reference sequence). Trimming shortened V by 7 bases and J by 3 bases, and 16 bases separated the two germline ends. The CDR3 is 13 amino acids.

The gene calls are TRBV6-5 and TRBJ2-5; 10 nucleotides agree with TRBD1. The CDR3 length is 17 residues. V lost 2 bases to trimming and J lost 1 base; unmatched junction nucleotides: 7. Germline V gene lookup returns CDR1 MNHEY and CDR2 SVGAGI. CDR3 loop: CASSYARDRGVQETQYF. The CDR3, as DNA: TGTGCCAGCAGTTACGCCCGGGACAGGGGCGTCCAAGAGACCCAGTACTTC.

The chain uses TRBV7-3 and TRBJ2-3, with 11 bases identical to TRBD2. Trimming took 5 bases from V and 0 from J; bases not matched to a gene: 13. CDR3 length: 19 amino acids. CDR1 is SGHTA and CDR2 is FQGTGA in the germline V gene. CDR3 region: CASSPGALAGGVSTDTQYF. CDR3 DNA: TGTGCCAGCAGCCCCGGAGCGCTAGCGGGGGGAGTTAGCACAGATACGCAGTATTTT.

The J gene is TRBJ2-7, the V gene TRBV4-1; D possibly corresponds to TRBD1 (8 bases). The V gene's germline CDR1 is MGHRA and CDR2 YSYEKL. V gave up 7 bases and J gave up 7 bases, with 20 bases separating them. The CDR3 sequence is 14 residues long. CDR3 amino acids: CASNIQGGYNEQYF. DNA for the CDR3: TGCGCCAGCAACATACAGGGGGGGTACAATGAGCAGTACTTC.

The sample holds a few counts of this clonotype. The V and J genes are TRBV6-5 and TRBJ1-5; D is perhaps TRBD1 (5 bases). The CDR3 consists of 14 residues. V gave up 3 bases and J gave up 4 bases, with 10 bases separating them. Germline V gene sequence: CDR1 MNHEY, CDR2 SVGAGI. CDR3 sequence (DNA): TGTGCCAGCAGTTATGACGGGGGTAATCAGCCCCAGCATTTT. It specifies CASSYDGGNQPQHF.

The chain recombines TRBV9 with TRBJ2-7; TRBD1 might be the D (6 bases). The CDR3 consists of 12 residues. V was clipped by 3 bases and J by 6 bases, with 10 bases between them. Germline CDR1 SGDLS, CDR2 YYNGEE. This chain's CDR3 is CASSDRVGEQYF. DNA for the CDR3: TGTGCCAGCAGCGACAGGGTCGGCGAGCAGTACTTC.

A remark on this clonotype: The junction differs from germline at one of its ends, possibly a read error. The chain employs TRBV7-3 and TRBJ2-1; no clear D gene. Germline CDR1 is SGHTA and CDR2 is FQGTGA. The CDR3 is 13 residues long. This chain's CDR3 is CASSSLVDKEQFF. DNA of the CDR3: TGTGCCAGCAGCTCCCTAGTTGACAAGGAGCAGTTCTTC.

The rearrangement links TRBV5-1 to TRBJ2-6; a possible D gene is TRBD1 (5 bases). Germline V gene sequence: CDR1 SGHRS, CDR2 YFSETQ. With 2 bases removed from V and 4 bases from J, the gap between germline ends came to 10 bases. This CDR3 comprises 15 residues. Written as DNA, the CDR3 is TGCGCCAGCAGCTTACAGGTACAGGGGGCCAACGTCCTGACTTTC. Protein sequence: CASSLQVQGANVLTF.

CDR3 residues: CASSRDRIRGPFEQFF. CDR3 DNA sequence: TGTGCCAGTAGTCGCGATAGGATAAGAGGGCCATTTGAGCAGTTCTTC. The V call is TRBV19, the J call TRBJ2-1; possible D gene TRBD2, 5 bases. Germline CDR1 LNHDA, CDR2 SQIVND (reference sequence). The CDR3 is made up of 16 amino acids. V lost 5 bases and J lost 9, with 23 bases in between.